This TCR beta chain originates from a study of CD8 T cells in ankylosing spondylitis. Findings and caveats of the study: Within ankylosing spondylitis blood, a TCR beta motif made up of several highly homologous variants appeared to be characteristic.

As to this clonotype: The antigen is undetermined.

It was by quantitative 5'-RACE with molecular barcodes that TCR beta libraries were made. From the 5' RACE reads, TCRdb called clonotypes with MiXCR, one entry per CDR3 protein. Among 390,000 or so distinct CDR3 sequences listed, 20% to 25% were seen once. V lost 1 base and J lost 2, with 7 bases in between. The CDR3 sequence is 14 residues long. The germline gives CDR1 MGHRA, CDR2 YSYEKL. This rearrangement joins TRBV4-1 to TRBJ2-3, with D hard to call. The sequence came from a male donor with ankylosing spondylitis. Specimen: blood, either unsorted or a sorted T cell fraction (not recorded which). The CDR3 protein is CASSQGRATDTQYF. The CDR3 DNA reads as TGCGCCAGCAGCCAAGGACGGGCCACAGATACGCAGTATTTT.